These T cell receptor beta chains were read from a single sample in a study of OX40 agonist ivuxolimab in advanced cancers. The method was immunoSEQ multiplex PCR; TCRdb's version includes in-frame clones alone and lacks a portion of them. Of tens of thousands of clones listed, approximately 86% were seen once; the top ten hold around 28%. Sequencing used CD4+ or CD8+ T cells sorted from blood, obtained in a trial of the OX40 agonist ivuxolimab. The receptors stem from an adult with an advanced solid tumor such as melanoma, head and neck, liver or kidney cancer. CDR3s include the opening cysteine and the closing phenylalanine or tryptophan.

v_call cdr3_aa
TRBV5-4 CASSLRGGGNEQFF
TRBV11-2 CASSLFEYTEAFF
TRBV11-3 CASSLASGGLLGEQYF
TRBV7-9 CANNGPWGQYNEQFF
TRBV19 CASSIWAGGGRLDEQFF
TRBV28 CASSNSGLREQYF
TRBV6-5 CASSYDLNEKLFF
TRBV5-5 CASSLTSRGLNTEAFF
TRBV11-2 CASSYNRGKETQYF
TRBV9 CASSGAKQFF
TRBV27 CASSLYEGELFF
TRBV6-1 CASSESWPYEQYF
TRBV6-5 CASITGTEAFF
TRBV7-7 CASSLLAGGLDEQFF
TRBV29-1 CSASGGAVNEQFF
TRBV29-1 CSVTNRDSAYGYTF
TRBV7-6 CASSIDTGELFF
TRBV28 CASSRTSGGEETQYF
TRBV6-1 CASSEGRGAYEQYF
TRBV6-1 CASRGTEYSNQPQHF
TRBV5-5 CASSLLGAEQYF
TRBV6-5 CASSYQGLVSSGYTF
TRBV6-1 CASSEWGLAAETQYF
TRBV6-5 CASSYDQGSYGYTF
TRBV28 CASSSRWTGDNEKLFF
TRBV4-1 CASSQGDGAPTFYNEQFF
TRBV4-1 CASSQEQGLAGELFF